This T cell receptor (beta chain) was identified in a study of beta chain features in type 1 diabetes. Germline CDR1 reads LGHNT; CDR2 reads FRNRAP. The CDR3 runs to 14 residues. The germline V and J ends were trimmed by 3 bases and 9 bases, with 15 bases remaining between them. Expressed TCRB transcripts were sequenced after all isolated RNA was converted to cDNA. The assay was immunoSEQ multiplex PCR, and TCRdb's table has in-frame clones only and misses some. The sample lists approximately 400,000 clones, approximately 15% occurring once. V is TRBV12-5 and J is TRBJ2-1; a weak D match, TRBD2 (6 bases). The specimen sequenced was naive CD4+ T cells from blood. The sequence was collected from a woman in her late teens or twenties in good health. The CDR3 region is CASGLIGRAAEQFF. For the CDR3, the DNA is TGTGCTAGTGGTTTAATCGGGAGAGCTGCTGAGCAGTTCTTC.